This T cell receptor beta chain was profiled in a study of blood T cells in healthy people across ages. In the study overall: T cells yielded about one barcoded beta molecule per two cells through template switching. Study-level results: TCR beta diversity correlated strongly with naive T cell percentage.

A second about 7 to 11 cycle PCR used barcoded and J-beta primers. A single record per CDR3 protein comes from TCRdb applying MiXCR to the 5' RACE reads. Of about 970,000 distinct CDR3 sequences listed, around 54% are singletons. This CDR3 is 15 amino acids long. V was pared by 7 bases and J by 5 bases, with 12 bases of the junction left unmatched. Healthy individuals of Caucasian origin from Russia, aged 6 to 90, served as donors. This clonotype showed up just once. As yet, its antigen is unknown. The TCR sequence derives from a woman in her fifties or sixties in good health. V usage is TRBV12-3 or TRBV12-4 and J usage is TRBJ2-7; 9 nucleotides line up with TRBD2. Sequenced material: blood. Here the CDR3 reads CASTPRASGIHEQYF. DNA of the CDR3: TGTGCCAGCACCCCTCGGGCTAGCGGGATCCACGAGCAGTACTTC.